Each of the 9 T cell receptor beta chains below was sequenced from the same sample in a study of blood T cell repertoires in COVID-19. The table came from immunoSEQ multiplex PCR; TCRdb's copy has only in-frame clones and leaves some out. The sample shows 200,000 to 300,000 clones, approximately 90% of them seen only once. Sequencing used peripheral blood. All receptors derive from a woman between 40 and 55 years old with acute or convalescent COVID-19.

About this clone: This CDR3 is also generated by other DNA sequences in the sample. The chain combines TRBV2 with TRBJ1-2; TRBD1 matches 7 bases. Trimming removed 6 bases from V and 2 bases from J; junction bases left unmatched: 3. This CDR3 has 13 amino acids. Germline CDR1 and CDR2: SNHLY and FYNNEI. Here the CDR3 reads CASRATGNYGYTF. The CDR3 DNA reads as TGTGCCAGCAGGGCGACAGGGAACTATGGCTACACCTTC.

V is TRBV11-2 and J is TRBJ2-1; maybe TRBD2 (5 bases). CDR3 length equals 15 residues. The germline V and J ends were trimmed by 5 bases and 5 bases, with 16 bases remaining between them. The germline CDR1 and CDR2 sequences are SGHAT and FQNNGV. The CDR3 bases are TGTGCCAGCAGCCAGACGGGCGGGCTCAACAATGAGCAGTTCTTC. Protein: CASSQTGGLNNEQFF.

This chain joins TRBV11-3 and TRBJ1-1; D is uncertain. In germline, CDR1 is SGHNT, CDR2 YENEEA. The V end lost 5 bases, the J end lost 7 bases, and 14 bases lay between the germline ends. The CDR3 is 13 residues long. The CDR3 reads CASSPNTGFEAFF. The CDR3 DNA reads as TGTGCCAGCAGCCCAAATACGGGTTTTGAAGCTTTCTTT.

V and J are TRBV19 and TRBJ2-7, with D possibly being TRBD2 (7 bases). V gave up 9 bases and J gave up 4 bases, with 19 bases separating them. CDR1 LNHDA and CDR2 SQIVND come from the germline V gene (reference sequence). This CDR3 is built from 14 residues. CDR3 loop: CARGGGEWRYEQYV. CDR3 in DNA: TGTGCCAGAGGGGGAGGGGAATGGCGTTACGAGCAGTACGTC.

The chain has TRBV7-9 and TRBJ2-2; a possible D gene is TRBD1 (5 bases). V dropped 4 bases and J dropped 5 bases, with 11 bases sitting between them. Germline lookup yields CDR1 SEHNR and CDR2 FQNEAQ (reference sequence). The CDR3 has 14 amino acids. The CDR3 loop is CASSSQGTTGELFF. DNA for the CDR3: TGTGCCAGCAGCTCCCAGGGAACGACCGGGGAGCTGTTTTTT.

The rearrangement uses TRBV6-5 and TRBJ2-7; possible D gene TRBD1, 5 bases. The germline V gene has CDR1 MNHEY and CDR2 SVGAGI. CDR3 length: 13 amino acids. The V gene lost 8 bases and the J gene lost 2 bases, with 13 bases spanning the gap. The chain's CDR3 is CASGLGETYEQYV. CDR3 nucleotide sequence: TGTGCCAGCGGCCTAGGGGAAACCTACGAGCAGTACGTC.

The CDR3 reads CATSREATGGYGYTF. CDR3 coding DNA: TGTGCCACCAGCAGAGAGGCGACAGGGGGGTATGGCTACACCTTC. J is TRBJ1-2 and V is TRBV15; 9 bases line up with TRBD1. The ends lost 0 bases at V and 5 bases at J; junction bases unmatched: 4. The length of the CDR3 is 15 residues. Germline-derived CDR1 and CDR2 are LNHNV and YYDKDF (reference sequence).

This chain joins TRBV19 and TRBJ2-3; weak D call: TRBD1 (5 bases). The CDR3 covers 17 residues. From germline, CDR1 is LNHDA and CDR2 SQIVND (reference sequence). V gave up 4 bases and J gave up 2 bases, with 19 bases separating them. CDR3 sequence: CASSNQGRTWHTDTQYF. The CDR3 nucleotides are TGTGCCAGTAGTAACCAGGGTCGGACCTGGCACACAGATACGCAGTATTTT.

CDR3 region: CASRSSSYNSPLHF. Written as DNA, the CDR3 is TGTGCCAGCAGGTCGAGCTCCTATAATTCACCCCTCCACTTT. The chain has TRBV25-1 and TRBJ1-6, with no clear D. The length of the CDR3 is 14 residues. Germline values: CDR1 MGHDK, CDR2 SYGVNS. V gave up 6 bases and J gave up 0 bases, with 6 bases separating them.